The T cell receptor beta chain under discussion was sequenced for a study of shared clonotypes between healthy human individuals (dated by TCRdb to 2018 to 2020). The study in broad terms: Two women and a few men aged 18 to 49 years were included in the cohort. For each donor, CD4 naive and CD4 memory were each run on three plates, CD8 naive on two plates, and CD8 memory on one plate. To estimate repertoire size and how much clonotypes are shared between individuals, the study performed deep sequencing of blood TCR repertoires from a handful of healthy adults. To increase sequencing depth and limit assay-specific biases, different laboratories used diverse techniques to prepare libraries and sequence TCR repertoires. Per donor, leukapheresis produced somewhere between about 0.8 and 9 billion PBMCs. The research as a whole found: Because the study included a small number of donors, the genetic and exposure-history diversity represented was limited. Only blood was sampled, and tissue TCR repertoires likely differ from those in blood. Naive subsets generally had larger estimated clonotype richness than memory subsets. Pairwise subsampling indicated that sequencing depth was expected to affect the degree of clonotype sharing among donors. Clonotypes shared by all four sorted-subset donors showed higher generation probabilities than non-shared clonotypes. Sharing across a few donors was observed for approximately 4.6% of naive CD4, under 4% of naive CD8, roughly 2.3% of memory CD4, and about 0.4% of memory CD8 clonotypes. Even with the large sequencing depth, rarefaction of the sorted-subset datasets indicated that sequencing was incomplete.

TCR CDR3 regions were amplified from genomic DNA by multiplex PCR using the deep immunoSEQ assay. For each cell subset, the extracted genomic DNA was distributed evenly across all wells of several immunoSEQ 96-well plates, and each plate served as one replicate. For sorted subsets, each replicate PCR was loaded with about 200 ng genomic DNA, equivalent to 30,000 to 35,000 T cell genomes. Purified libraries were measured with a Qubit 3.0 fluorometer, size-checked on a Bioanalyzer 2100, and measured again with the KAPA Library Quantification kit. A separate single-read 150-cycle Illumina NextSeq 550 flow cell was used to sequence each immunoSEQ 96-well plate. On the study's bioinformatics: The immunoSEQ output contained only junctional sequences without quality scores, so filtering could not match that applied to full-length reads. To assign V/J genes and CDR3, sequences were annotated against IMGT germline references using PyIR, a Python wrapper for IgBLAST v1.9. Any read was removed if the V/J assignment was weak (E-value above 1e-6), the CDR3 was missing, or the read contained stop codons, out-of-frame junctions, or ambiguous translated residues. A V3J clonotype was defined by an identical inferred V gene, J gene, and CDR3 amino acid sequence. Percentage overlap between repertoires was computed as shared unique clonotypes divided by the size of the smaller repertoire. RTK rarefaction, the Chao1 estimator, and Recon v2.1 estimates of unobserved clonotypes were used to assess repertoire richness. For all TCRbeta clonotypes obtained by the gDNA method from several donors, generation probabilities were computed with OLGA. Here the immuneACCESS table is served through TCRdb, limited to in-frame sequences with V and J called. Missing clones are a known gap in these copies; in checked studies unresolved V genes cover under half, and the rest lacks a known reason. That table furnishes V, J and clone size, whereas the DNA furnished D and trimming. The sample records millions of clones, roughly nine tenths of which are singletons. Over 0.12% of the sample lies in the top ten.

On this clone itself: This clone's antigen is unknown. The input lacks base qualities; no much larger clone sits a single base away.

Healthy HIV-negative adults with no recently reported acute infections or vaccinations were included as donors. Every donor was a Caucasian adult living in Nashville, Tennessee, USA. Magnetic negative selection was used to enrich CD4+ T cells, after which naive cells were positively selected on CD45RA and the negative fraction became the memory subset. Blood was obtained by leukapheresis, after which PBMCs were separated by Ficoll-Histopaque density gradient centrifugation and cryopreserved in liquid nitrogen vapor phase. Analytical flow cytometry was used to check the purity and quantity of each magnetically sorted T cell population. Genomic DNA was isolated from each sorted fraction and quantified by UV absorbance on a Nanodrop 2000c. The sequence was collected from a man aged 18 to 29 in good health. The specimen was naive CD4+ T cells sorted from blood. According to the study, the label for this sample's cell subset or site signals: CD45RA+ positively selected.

The CDR3 in this case is CAWTGGRLAGGRLGTDTQYF. The bases are TGTGCCTGGACGGGGGGACGACTAGCGGGAGGAAGGCTGGGCACAGATACGCAGTATTTT. Recombination linked TRBV30 to TRBJ2-3; 13 nucleotides in the junction match TRBD2. Trimming leaves V shorter by 4 bases and J shorter by 1 base, with the junction holding 17 bases beyond the gene matches. The CDR3 goes from the cysteine to the phenylalanine over 20 residues. This entry keeps only the CDR3 DNA: 60 bases, framed from base 1. For CDR1 and CDR2, the germline V gene (reference sequence) lists GTSNPN and SVGIG. With all but the CDR3 taken from the reference TRBV30 and TRBJ2-3 genes, the full variable domain is: SQTIHQWPATLVQPVGSPLSLECTVEGTSNPNLYWYRQAAGRGLQLLFYSVGIGQISSEVPQNLSASRPQDRQFILSSKKLLLSDSGFYLCAWTGGRLAGGRLGTDTQYFGPGTRLTVL.